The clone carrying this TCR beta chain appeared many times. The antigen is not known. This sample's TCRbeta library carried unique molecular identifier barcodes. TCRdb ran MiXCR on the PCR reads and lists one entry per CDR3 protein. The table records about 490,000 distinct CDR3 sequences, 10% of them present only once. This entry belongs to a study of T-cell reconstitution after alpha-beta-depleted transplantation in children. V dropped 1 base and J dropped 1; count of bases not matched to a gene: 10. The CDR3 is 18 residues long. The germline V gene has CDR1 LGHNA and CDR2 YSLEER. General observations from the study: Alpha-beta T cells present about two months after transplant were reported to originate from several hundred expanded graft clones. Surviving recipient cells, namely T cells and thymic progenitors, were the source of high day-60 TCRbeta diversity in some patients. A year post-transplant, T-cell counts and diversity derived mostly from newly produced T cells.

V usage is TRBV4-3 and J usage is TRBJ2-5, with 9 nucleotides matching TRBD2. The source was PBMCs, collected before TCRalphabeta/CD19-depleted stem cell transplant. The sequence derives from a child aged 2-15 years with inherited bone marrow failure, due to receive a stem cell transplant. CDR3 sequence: CASSQGPRLADRQETQYF. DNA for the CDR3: TGCGCCAGCAGCCAAGGACCGAGACTAGCGGACCGCCAAGAGACCCAGTACTTC.